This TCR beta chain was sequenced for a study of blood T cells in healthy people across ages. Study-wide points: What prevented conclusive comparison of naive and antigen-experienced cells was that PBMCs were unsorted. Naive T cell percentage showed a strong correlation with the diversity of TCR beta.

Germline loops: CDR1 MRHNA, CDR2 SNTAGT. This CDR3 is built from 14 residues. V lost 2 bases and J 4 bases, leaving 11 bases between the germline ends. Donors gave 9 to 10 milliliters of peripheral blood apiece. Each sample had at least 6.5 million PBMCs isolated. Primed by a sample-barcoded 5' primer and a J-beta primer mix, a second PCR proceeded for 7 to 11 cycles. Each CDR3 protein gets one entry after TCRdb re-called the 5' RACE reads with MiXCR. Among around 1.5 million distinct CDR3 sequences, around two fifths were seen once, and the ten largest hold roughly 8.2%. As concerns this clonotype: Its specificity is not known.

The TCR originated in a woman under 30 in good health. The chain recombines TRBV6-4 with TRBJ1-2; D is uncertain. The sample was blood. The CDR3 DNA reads TGTGCCAGCAGTGACGCGGCCAGCTCCTATGGCTACACCTTC. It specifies CASSDAASSYGYTF.